The 26 T cell receptor beta chains presented below share a single source sample, sequenced in a study of cytomegalovirus exposure and HLA in healthy donors. 60 Vbeta and 13 Jbeta primers were used in PCR. Method: immunoSEQ multiplex PCR; TCRdb's copy keeps in-frame clones and lacks some. The data hold roughly 160,000 clones, with roughly 80% observed a single time. The sample taken for sequencing was PBMCs. Receptor source: a male donor in good health and CMV-seropositive.

V and J are TRBV5-1 and TRBJ2-2, with D unclear. CDR3 length equals 13 residues. The germline V gene encodes CDR1 SGHRS and CDR2 YFSETQ. V was pared by 3 bases and J by 6 bases, with 9 bases between. CDR3 in amino acids: CASSSREAGELFF. The DNA for the CDR3 is TGCGCCAGCAGCTCCCGCGAGGCCGGGGAGCTGTTTTTT.

This clone has more than one count but fewer than ten. The chain employs TRBV7-9 and TRBJ2-2; the D gene is possibly TRBD1 (5 bases). V lost 5 bases to trimming and J lost 5 bases, with 18 bases between them. Germline V gives CDR1 SEHNR, CDR2 FQNEAQ (reference sequence). This CDR3 is built from 16 residues. Written as DNA, the CDR3 is TGTGCCAGCAGCAACCCGAGGACATTTGAGACCGGGGAGCTGTTTTTT. Protein: CASSNPRTFETGELFF.

The CDR3 DNA reads as TGCGCCAGCAGCCCCCGGGACTCACGAATGGGCACTGAAGCTTTCTTT. It specifies CASSPRDSRMGTEAFF. The chain combines TRBV5-1 with TRBJ1-1, with D possibly TRBD1 on 5 matching bases. The CDR3 totals 16 residues. V was shortened by 4 bases and J by 4 bases, with 20 bases between the two germline ends. CDR1 SGHRS and CDR2 YFSETQ come from the germline V gene.

The chain has TRBV7-2 and TRBJ2-4; TRBD2 matches 8 bases. Germline V lookup: CDR1 SGHTA, CDR2 FQGNSA. This CDR3 comprises 15 residues. With V trimmed by 0 bases and J by 6 bases, 4 bases remained unmatched. The CDR3 sequence: CASSLAAGGPNIQYF. In nucleotides, the CDR3 is TGTGCCAGCAGCTTAGCGGCGGGAGGTCCAAACATTCAGTACTTC.

This sequence joins TRBV6-1 and TRBJ1-3; D call uncertain. V dropped 6 bases and J dropped 0 bases, with 12 bases sitting between them. This CDR3 has 15 amino acids. The germline CDR1 and CDR2 sequences are MNHNS and SASEGT. CDR3 protein: CASSSRGVSGNTIYF. As DNA, the CDR3 is TGTGCCAGCAGCTCACGCGGAGTCTCTGGAAACACCATATATTTT.

In this sample, this clone turned up a few times. The chain combines TRBV27 with TRBJ1-1; D possibly corresponds to TRBD1 (5 bases). The V gene's germline CDR1 is MNHEY and CDR2 SMNVEV (reference sequence). The length of the CDR3 is 13 residues. V lost 2 bases to trimming and J lost 2 bases, with 6 bases between them. CDR3 amino acids: CASSLGANTEAFF. The CDR3 DNA is TGTGCCAGCAGTTTAGGGGCAAACACTGAAGCTTTCTTT.

V gene TRBV2 combines with J gene TRBJ2-2, with 14 bases matching TRBD2. The length of the CDR3 is 15 residues. CDR1 is SNHLY, CDR2 FYNNEI, per germline. The junction had 2 bases not matched to a gene; V was cut back by 8 bases and J by 3 bases. The CDR3 sequence: CASETSGRDTGELFF. The CDR3 DNA is TGTGCCAGCGAGACTAGCGGGAGGGACACCGGGGAGCTGTTTTTT.

The rearrangement uses TRBV19 and TRBJ2-2; possibly TRBD2 for D (5 bases). Trimming cost V 7 bases and J 0 bases, with 9 bases left between them. In germline, CDR1 is LNHDA, CDR2 SQIVND (reference sequence). The CDR3 length is 14 residues. CDR3 sequence (DNA): TGTGCCAGTAATAAGAGGGCGAACACCGGGGAGCTGTTTTTT. Translation: CASNKRANTGELFF.

The genes are TRBV6-5 and TRBJ1-2, with D tentatively TRBD1 (5 bases). The length of the CDR3 is 14 residues. Per the germline V gene, CDR1 is MNHEY and CDR2 is SVGAGI. With 5 bases removed from V and 5 bases from J, the gap between germline ends came to 15 bases. The CDR3 is CASSPGGDAYGYTF. In DNA form, the CDR3 reads TGTGCCAGCAGTCCCGGGGGGGACGCGTATGGCTACACCTTC.

This chain joins TRBV4-3 and TRBJ2-2, with D perhaps TRBD2 (6 bases). The CDR3 is 17 amino acids. The V gene's germline CDR1 is LGHNA and CDR2 YSLEER. V was clipped by 0 bases and J by 4 bases, with 15 bases between them. The CDR3 spells CASSQEGGPWFTGELFF. The CDR3 region has the DNA TGCGCCAGCAGCCAAGAAGGAGGGCCTTGGTTCACCGGGGAGCTGTTTTTT.

The chain joins TRBV4-1 to TRBJ1-3; D unresolved. The V end lost 3 bases, the J end lost 3 bases, and 12 bases lay between the germline ends. Germline V gene sequence: CDR1 MGHRA, CDR2 YSYEKL. CDR3 length: 15 amino acids. The CDR3 loop reads CASSHLVAGGNTIYF. In DNA, the CDR3 is TGCGCCAGCAGCCATTTGGTGGCAGGTGGAAACACCATATATTTT.

The CDR3 loop reads CASSPDGRGDTQYF. Written as DNA, the CDR3 is TGTGCCAGCAGCCCTGACGGGAGGGGAGATACGCAGTATTTT. V usage is TRBV7-2 and J usage is TRBJ2-3; 8 nucleotides agree with TRBD2. Germline loops: CDR1 SGHTA, CDR2 FQGNSA. This CDR3 comprises 14 residues. V lost 5 bases to trimming and J lost 5 bases; unmatched junction nucleotides: 6.

This chain joins TRBV27 and TRBJ1-6, with D possibly being TRBD1 (5 bases). Trimming pared 4 bases from V and 9 bases from J, leaving 16 bases between. Germline V CDR1 and CDR2: MNHEY, SMNVEV (reference sequence). CDR3 length: 15 amino acids. The CDR3 sequence is CASSSLVGRGSPLHF. CDR3 bases: TGTGCCAGCAGTTCGCTCGTGGGGCGAGGTTCACCCCTCCACTTT.

The chain carries TRBV6-5 and TRBJ1-1, with 7 nucleotides matching TRBD1. This CDR3 spans 14 amino acids. Germline V gene sequence: CDR1 MNHEY, CDR2 SVGAGI. V lost 7 bases to trimming and J lost 4 bases; unmatched junction nucleotides: 9. Here the CDR3 DNA reads TGTGCCAGCATCGAGCCTTCAGGGGGCACTGAAGCTTTCTTT. It codes for CASIEPSGGTEAFF.

This chain links TRBV6-5 with TRBJ1-1; D is unresolved. This CDR3 contains 15 residues. Trimming shortened V by 0 bases and J by 0 bases, and 8 bases separated the two germline ends. The germline V gene has CDR1 MNHEY and CDR2 SVGAGI. CDR3 coding DNA: TGTGCCAGCAGTTACTCGAGGCTTATGAACACTGAAGCTTTCTTT. It translates to CASSYSRLMNTEAFF.

This clone came up a few times. V gene TRBV5-4 combines with J gene TRBJ2-5; weak D call: TRBD1 (5 bases). The V end lost 4 bases, the J end lost 6 bases, and 16 bases lay between the germline ends. The CDR3 is 14 amino acids. Germline assignment: CDR1 SGHNT and CDR2 YYREEE (reference sequence). Here the CDR3 reads CASSVQGTPKTQYF. CDR3 in DNA: TGTGCCAGCAGCGTTCAGGGCACCCCCAAGACCCAGTACTTC.

V usage is TRBV5-6 and J usage is TRBJ2-1; TRBD2 aligns across 9 bases. V gave up 3 bases and J gave up 10 bases; unmatched junction bases: 8. There are 14 residues in the CDR3. CDR1 is SGHDT, CDR2 YYEEEE, per germline. The CDR3: CASSSLAGAREQFF. CDR3 DNA sequence: TGTGCCAGCAGCTCTTTAGCGGGGGCGAGAGAGCAGTTCTTC.

The V and J genes are TRBV19 and TRBJ1-1, with D hard to call. CDR1 is LNHDA, CDR2 SQIVND, per germline (reference sequence). V shed 6 bases and J shed 4 bases, with 6 bases lying between them. The CDR3 runs to 11 residues. The CDR3 nucleotides are TGTGCCAGTAGAGTCGGCACTGAAGCTTTCTTT. Translated: CASRVGTEAFF.

The chain uses TRBV30 and TRBJ1-2; 7 bases line up with TRBD1. V gave up 3 bases and J gave up 7 bases; unmatched junction bases: 8. This CDR3 spans 13 amino acids. The V gene's germline CDR1 is GTSNPN and CDR2 SVGIG (reference sequence). The CDR3 is CAWSATGTAGYTF. The CDR3 nucleotides read TGTGCCTGGAGCGCGACAGGGACAGCTGGCTACACCTTC.

This chain joins TRBV29-1 and TRBJ1-1; D gene ambiguous. The V gene lost 5 bases and the J gene lost 3 bases, with 4 bases spanning the gap. The CDR3 has 10 amino acids. Germline V lookup: CDR1 SQVTM, CDR2 ANQGSEA. CDR3 region: CSVSDTEAFF. The CDR3 DNA sequence: TGCAGCGTTTCAGACACTGAAGCTTTCTTT.

The chain carries TRBV28 and TRBJ1-1; TRBD1 aligns across 8 bases. The germline CDR1 and CDR2 sequences are MDHEN and SYDVKM. This CDR3 region has 16 residues. V shed 8 bases, J shed 4 bases, and the junction held 15 bases outside the gene matches. CDR3 sequence: CASSWGPGQGGTEAFF. CDR3 DNA: TGTGCCAGCTCCTGGGGCCCCGGACAGGGTGGCACTGAAGCTTTCTTT.

The gene calls are TRBV9 and TRBJ2-5; 9 bases are shared with TRBD2. With 0 bases clipped from V and 5 bases from J, the junction kept 11 bases outside the gene matches. This CDR3 contains 17 residues. From germline, CDR1 is SGDLS and CDR2 YYNGEE. The chain's CDR3 is CASSVDLAGGVMETQYF. Here the CDR3 DNA reads TGTGCCAGCAGCGTAGATCTGGCGGGAGGGGTTATGGAGACCCAGTACTTC.

This chain joins TRBV4-3 and TRBJ2-1; D may be TRBD1 (6 bases). Germline V lookup: CDR1 LGHNA, CDR2 YSLEER. Deletions cut 3 bases from V and 9 bases from J, with 15 bases between. The CDR3 sequence is 14 residues long. The CDR3: CASSHRGGGGEQFF. Written as DNA, the CDR3 is TGCGCCAGCAGCCACCGAGGGGGTGGAGGTGAGCAGTTCTTC.

In regard to this clone: Other DNA sequences from this sample encode an identical CDR3 as well. This sequence joins TRBV28 and TRBJ1-1; 8 bases agree with TRBD1. The V gene's germline CDR1 is MDHEN and CDR2 SYDVKM. The CDR3 spans 12 residues. J lost 4 bases, V lost 5 bases, and 0 bases had no gene match. The CDR3 spells CASSTGGTEAFF. CDR3 nucleotide sequence: TGTGCCAGCAGTACAGGGGGCACTGAAGCTTTCTTT.

This clone was found a few times. V and J are TRBV29-1 and TRBJ2-3; 12 positions match TRBD2. Germline trimming cut 5 bases from V and 5 bases from J; bases unmatched to any gene: 5. Germline V gene sequence: CDR1 SQVTM, CDR2 ANQGSEA. This CDR3 region has 14 residues. The DNA of the CDR3 is TGCAGCGTTCCCCCGGGACTAGCGGGAGATACGCAGTATTTT. As protein: CSVPPGLAGDTQYF.

This chain joins TRBV30 and TRBJ2-2; 7 positions agree with TRBD1. After removal of 3 bases from V and 4 bases from J, the junction contained 2 bases not matched to a gene. In germline, CDR1 is GTSNPN, CDR2 SVGIG (reference sequence). There are 13 residues in the CDR3. This CDR3 is CAWRGQLTGELFF. The CDR3 DNA reads as TGTGCCTGGAGGGGACAGCTCACCGGGGAGCTGTTTTTT.